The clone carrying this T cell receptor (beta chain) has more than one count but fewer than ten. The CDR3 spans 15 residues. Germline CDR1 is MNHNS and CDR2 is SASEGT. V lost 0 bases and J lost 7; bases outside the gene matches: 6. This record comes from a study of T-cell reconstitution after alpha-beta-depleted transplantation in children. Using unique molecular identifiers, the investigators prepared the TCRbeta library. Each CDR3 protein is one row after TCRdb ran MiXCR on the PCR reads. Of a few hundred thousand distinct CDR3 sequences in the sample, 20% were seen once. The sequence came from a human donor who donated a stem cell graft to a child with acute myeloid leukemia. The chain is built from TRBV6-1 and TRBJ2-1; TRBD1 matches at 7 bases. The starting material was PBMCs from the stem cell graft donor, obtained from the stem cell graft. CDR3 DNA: TGTGCCAGCAGTGAAGCAGGGACAGAGAGAAATGAGCAGTTCTTC. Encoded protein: CASSEAGTERNEQFF.